This T cell receptor (beta chain) is drawn from a study of human T cells and chemical hapten exposure. Study-level information: Sensitization used 2% DPC on approximately 2 cm by approximately 2 cm upper inner arm skin. Findings of the study overall: Versus controls, significantly more large CDR3 similarity clusters arose from expanded TCRs.

Regarding time point: patch test 2, 6 weeks after DPC sensitization. Treatment of the sample: therapeutic diphenylcyclopropenone sensitization with weekly scalp DPC. Donation of samples came from alopecia patients who were 18 to 70 years old and suitable for DPC. This CDR3 contains 14 residues. Trimming pared 3 bases from V and 3 bases from J, leaving 12 bases between. CDR1 is LNHDA and CDR2 is SQIVND in the germline V gene (reference sequence). This clonotype has ten or more counts. What it binds is unknown. The study's library attached unique molecular identifiers to single cDNA molecules. TCRdb recomputed calls from the RACE reads with MiXCR, one row per CDR3 protein. Of roughly 100,000 distinct CDR3 sequences listed, 7.5% to 10% are singletons.

The rearrangement links TRBV19 to TRBJ2-7, with D maybe TRBD1 (6 bases). The input for sequencing was whole blood, taken in connection with sensitization to the hapten diphenylcyclopropenone (DPC). This clonotype originated in a woman aged 40 to 50 with alopecia areata. Some clones in this sample may be carry-over from other donors' samples. The CDR3 nucleotides are TGTGCCAGTAGTATCTGGGGCAGGGGCTACGAGCAGTACTTC. Its translation is CASSIWGRGYEQYF. Full variable domain (rest looked up from reference TRBV19 and TRBJ2-7): DGGITQSPKYLFRKEGQNVTLSCEQNLNHDAMYWYRQDPGQGLRLIYYSQIVNDFQKGDIAEGYSVSREKKESFPLTVTSAQKNPTAFYLCASSIWGRGYEQYFGPGTRLTVT.